The source of this TCR beta chain is a study of siplizumab effects on memory and regulatory T cells. Notes on the study in general: Naive versus memory phenotype went unassigned for roughly 75-96% of proliferating CD4+ or CD8+ clones. Researchers could map only a minor fraction of alloreactive clones to unstimulated subsets.

Worth noting for this clone: Its antigen is currently unknown.

The data were produced by immunoSEQ multiplex PCR, yet TCRdb's version contains in-frame clones alone and is incomplete. Counted here are about 60,000 clones, less than 90% occurring once; the ten biggest clones make up about 3.5%. Deletions cut 4 bases from V and 0 bases from J, with 20 bases between. The length of the CDR3 is 19 residues. The germline V gene has CDR1 SGHRS and CDR2 YFSETQ. The clonotype originates from a human donor in good health. The sample taken for sequencing was memory CD4+ T cells sorted from blood. The chain uses TRBV5-1 and TRBJ2-6; D remains unclear. CDR3 nucleotides: TGCGCCAGCAGCCGATCCAGCCCACGAGAATCCTCTGGGGCCAACGTCCTGACTTTC. This sequence encodes CASSRSSPRESSGANVLTF.